This T cell receptor beta chain stems from a study of beta chain features in type 1 diabetes. Across the study: The patients were much like the healthy donors in age, gender and cell yields.

To note about this clone: Its target is unknown.

The V and J ends lost 0 bases and 6 bases respectively, with 11 bases between them. CDR1 is KGHSH, CDR2 LQKENI, per germline. The length of the CDR3 is 14 residues. Expressed TCRB transcripts were sequenced, since all the RNA that had been isolated was reverse transcribed. Using immunoSEQ multiplex PCR, the repertoire was profiled, and TCRdb retains in-frame clones only, with some absent. The data contain a few hundred thousand clones, roughly 21% of them singletons. Study-level findings and limits: The VDJ junctions of type 1 diabetes patients carried fewer insertions and more deletions. TCRB repertoires of naive, central memory and Treg cells appeared more similar among patients than among healthy donors. Type 1 diabetes patients showed a moderate but significant shortening of TCRB CDR3s in all four CD4+ subsets.

One heparinised draw of blood, averaging about 116 mL, came from each donor. Source material: naive CD4+ T cells from blood. The receptor comes from a woman between 35 and 50 years old with type 1 diabetes. The chain links TRBV18 to TRBJ1-2; D possibly corresponds to TRBD1 (6 bases). The chain's CDR3 is CASSPPGGLHGYTF. The CDR3 DNA is TGTGCCAGCTCACCACCGGGGGGGCTCCATGGCTACACCTTC.